The source of this T cell receptor (beta chain) is a study of blood T cell repertoires in COVID-19. In the study overall: COVID-19 samples from acute and convalescent phases originated in the United States, Italy and Spain. T cells, B-cell-depleted T cells, or PBMCs provided the cDNA or gDNA that served as material.

As originally analysed: Amplification of reference gene primers provided the estimated nucleated cell counts. Profiled with immunoSEQ multiplex PCR; TCRdb holds only in-frame clones, not every one. That table supplies the V and J calls and clone size; D and trimming were determined from the DNA. The data show approximately 190,000 clones, with around four fifths seen just once and roughly 5% held by the top ten. Germline V gene lookup returns CDR1 SGHRS and CDR2 YFSETQ. V dropped 6 bases and J dropped 7; count of bases not matched to a gene: 12. CDR3 length: 18 amino acids. The sample was peripheral blood. The sequence derives from a woman between 65 and 79 years old with active or convalescent COVID-19. The V gene is TRBV5-1, the J gene TRBJ2-2, with TRBD2 matching 16 bases. The CDR3 region is CASIPGLAGGPEVGELFF. CDR3 bases: TGCGCCAGCATTCCGGGACTAGCGGGAGGGCCGGAAGTCGGGGAGCTGTTTTTT.